The next 10 T cell receptor beta chains were all read from a single sample in a study of beta chain features in type 1 diabetes listed by TCRdb under 2018. The full study reports these points: In all four CD4+ subsets, TCRB CDR3 length was moderately but significantly shorter in type 1 diabetes patients.

To prepare the library, the immunoSEQ multiplex PCR assay was applied. All of the isolated RNA was reverse transcribed with the High Capacity cDNA Reverse Transcription Kit, so expressed TCRB transcripts were sequenced. The table was pulled from immuneACCESS by TCRdb, which kept in-frame rearrangements only. Such tables lose some clones; where checked, under half of the loss comes from unresolved V genes, and the rest has no known cause. The sample contains approximately 130,000 clones, roughly 17% of them found a single time. Of the sample, around 2.5% falls within the top ten clones. Their specific antigens are unknown. Sequences were obtained from central memory CD4+ T cells from blood. Source of these receptors: a man aged 18 to 35 with type 1 diabetes.

The chain has TRBV7-2 and TRBJ2-7, with TRBD2 matching 8 bases. Germline trimming cut 5 bases from V and 3 bases from J; bases unmatched to any gene: 9. This CDR3 contains 15 residues. Germline V gene sequence: CDR1 SGHTA, CDR2 FQGNSA. Here the CDR3 DNA reads TGTGCCAGCAGCCCCAGACTAGCGCTTGGCTACGAGCAGTACTTC. The encoded protein is CASSPRLALGYEQYF.

The CDR3 sequence is CASSLEAGNIQYF. DNA of the CDR3: TGTGCCAGCAGCTTAGAAGCTGGAAACATTCAGTACTTC. The V call is TRBV11-3, the J call TRBJ2-4, with D uncertain. The CDR3 spans 13 residues. V was pared by 0 bases and J by 6 bases, with 6 bases between. In germline, CDR1 is SGHNT, CDR2 YENEEA.

The chain couples TRBV18 to TRBJ2-1; 7 bases match TRBD2. CDR3 length: 14 residues. CDR1 KGHSH and CDR2 LQKENI come from the germline V gene. The ends lost 4 bases at V and 3 bases at J; junction bases unmatched: 3. CDR3 nucleotide sequence: TGTGCCAGCTCACGGGAGGGGATCTACAATGAGCAGTTCTTC. Residues: CASSREGIYNEQFF.

In its sample, this clone was seen a few times. This chain uses TRBV9 with TRBJ1-5, with a tentative D call TRBD1 (6 bases). Germline loops: CDR1 SGDLS, CDR2 YYNGEE. With 3 bases removed from V and 0 bases from J, the gap between germline ends came to 10 bases. The CDR3 is 15 amino acids. The CDR3 region has the DNA TGTGCCAGCAGCGCCGGGGGCGCTAGCAATCAGCCCCAGCATTTT. It translates to CASSAGGASNQPQHF.

The sample holds a few counts of this clone. This chain links TRBV20-1 with TRBJ2-3; D gene uncertain. This CDR3 contains 11 residues. Trimming removed 7 bases from V and 4 bases from J, with 9 bases in between. Germline V gives CDR1 DFQATT, CDR2 SNEGSKA (reference sequence). CDR3 loop: CSVREADTQYF. CDR3 nucleotides: TGCAGTGTCAGAGAAGCAGATACGCAGTATTTT.

This clone was recorded a few times. The rearrangement uses TRBV7-9 and TRBJ1-4; D unclear. Germline CDR1 SEHNR, CDR2 FQNEAQ (reference sequence). CDR3 length: 14 residues. V was trimmed by 2 bases and J by 3 bases, leaving 7 bases between them. In nucleotides, the CDR3 is TGTGCCAGCAGCTTATCGGGAGCTAATGAAAAACTGTTTTTT. Protein sequence: CASSLSGANEKLFF.

V is TRBV14 and J is TRBJ2-5; no reliable D call. Looked up from germline, CDR1 is SGHDN and CDR2 is FVKESK. The length of the CDR3 is 12 residues. V was cut by 4 bases and J by 4 bases, with 7 bases left in between. The CDR3 here is CASSPMGETQYF. In DNA, the CDR3 is TGTGCCAGCAGCCCTATGGGAGAGACCCAGTACTTC. The whole variable domain, filled in from reference TRBV14 and TRBJ2-5, reads EAGVTQFPSHSVIEKGQTVTLRCDPISGHDNLYWYRRVMGKEIKFLLHFVKESKQDESGMPNNRFLAERTGGTYSTLKVQPAELEDSGVYFCASSPMGETQYFGPGTRLLVL.

This clone came up a few times. The chain carries TRBV9 and TRBJ2-1; 14 bases are a match to TRBD2. The CDR3 covers 16 residues. Germline CDR1 SGDLS, CDR2 YYNGEE. The ends lost 3 bases at V and 2 bases at J; junction bases unmatched: 1. DNA for the CDR3: TGTGCCAGCAGCGGGACTAGCGGGAGGACCTACAATGAGCAGTTCTTC. The encoded protein is CASSGTSGRTYNEQFF.

Regarding this clone: Given a far larger clone just one base away, this is likely a sequencing read error. For the CDR3, the DNA is TGTGCCAGCAGCCCCCCTGTCTGGGAGCAAGGGACCCAGTACTTC. Amino acid sequence: CASSPPVWEQGTQYF. V gene TRBV7-2 combines with J gene TRBJ2-5, with D tentatively TRBD2 (5 bases). In germline, CDR1 is SGHTA, CDR2 FQGNSA. The CDR3 sequence is 15 residues long.

This chain links TRBV4-1 with TRBJ2-5; 7 nucleotides agree with TRBD1. This CDR3 has 15 amino acids. The trim removed 4 bases at V and 2 bases at J, leaving 7 bases unmatched. Per germline, CDR1 MGHRA and CDR2 YSYEKL. CDR3 sequence reads: CASSPGTEIQETQYF. The CDR3 nucleotides read TGCGCCAGCAGCCCAGGGACAGAGATACAAGAGACCCAGTACTTC.